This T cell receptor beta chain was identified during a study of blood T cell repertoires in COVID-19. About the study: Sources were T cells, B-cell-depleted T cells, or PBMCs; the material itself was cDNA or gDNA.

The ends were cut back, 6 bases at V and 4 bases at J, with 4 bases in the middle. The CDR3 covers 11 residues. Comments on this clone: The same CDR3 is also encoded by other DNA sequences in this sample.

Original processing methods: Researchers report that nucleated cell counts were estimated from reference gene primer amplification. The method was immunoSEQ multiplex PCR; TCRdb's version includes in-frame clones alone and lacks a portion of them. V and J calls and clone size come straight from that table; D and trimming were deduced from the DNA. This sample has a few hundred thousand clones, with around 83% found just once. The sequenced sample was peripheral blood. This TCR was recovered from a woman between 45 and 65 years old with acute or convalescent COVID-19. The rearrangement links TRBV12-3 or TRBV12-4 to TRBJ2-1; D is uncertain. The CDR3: CASSLYNEQFF. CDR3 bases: TGTGCCAGCAGCCTTTACAATGAGCAGTTCTTC.